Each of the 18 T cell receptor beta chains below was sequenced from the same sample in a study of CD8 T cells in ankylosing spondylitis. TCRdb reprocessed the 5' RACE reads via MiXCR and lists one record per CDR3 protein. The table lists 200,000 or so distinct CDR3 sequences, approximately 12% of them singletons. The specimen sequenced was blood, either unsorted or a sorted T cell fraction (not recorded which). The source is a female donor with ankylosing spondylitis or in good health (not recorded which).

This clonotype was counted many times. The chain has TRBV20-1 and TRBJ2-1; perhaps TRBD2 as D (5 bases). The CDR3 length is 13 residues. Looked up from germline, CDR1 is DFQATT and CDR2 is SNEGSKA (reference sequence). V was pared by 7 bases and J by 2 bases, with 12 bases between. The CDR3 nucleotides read TGCAGTGTCGGAGGCGGCGCCTACAATGAGCAGTTCTTC. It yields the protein CSVGGGAYNEQFF.

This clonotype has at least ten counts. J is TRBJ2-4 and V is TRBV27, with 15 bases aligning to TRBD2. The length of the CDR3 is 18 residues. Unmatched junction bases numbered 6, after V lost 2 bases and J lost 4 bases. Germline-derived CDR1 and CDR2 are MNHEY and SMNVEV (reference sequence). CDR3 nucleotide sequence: TGTGCCAGCAGTTTAAGGGGACTAGCGGGAGGAACGAAAAACATTCAGTACTTC. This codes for CASSLRGLAGGTKNIQYF.

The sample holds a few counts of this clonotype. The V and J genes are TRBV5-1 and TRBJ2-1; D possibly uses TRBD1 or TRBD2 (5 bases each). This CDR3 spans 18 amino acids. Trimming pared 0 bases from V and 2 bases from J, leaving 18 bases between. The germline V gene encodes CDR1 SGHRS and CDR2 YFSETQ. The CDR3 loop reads CASSLEHGTAPTYNEQFF. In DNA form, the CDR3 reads TGCGCCAGCAGCTTGGAGCACGGGACGGCTCCGACCTACAATGAGCAGTTCTTC.

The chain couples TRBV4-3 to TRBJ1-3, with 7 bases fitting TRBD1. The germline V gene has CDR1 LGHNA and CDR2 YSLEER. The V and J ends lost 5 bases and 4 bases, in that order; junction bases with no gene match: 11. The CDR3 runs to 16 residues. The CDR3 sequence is CASSANRGSGGNTIYF. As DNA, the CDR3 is TGCGCCAGCAGCGCGAACAGGGGAAGCGGGGGAAACACCATATATTTT.

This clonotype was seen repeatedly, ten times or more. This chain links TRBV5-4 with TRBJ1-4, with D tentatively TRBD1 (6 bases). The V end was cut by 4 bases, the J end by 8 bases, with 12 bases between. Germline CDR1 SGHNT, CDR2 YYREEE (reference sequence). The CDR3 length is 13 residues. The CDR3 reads CASSTQGKEKLFF. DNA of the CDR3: TGTGCCAGCAGCACGCAGGGGAAAGAAAAACTGTTTTTT.

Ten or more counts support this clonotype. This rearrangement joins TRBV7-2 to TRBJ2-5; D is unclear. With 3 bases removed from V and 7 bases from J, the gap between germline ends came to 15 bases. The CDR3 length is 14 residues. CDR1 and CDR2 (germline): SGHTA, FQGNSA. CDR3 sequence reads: CASSLTYRDRTQYF. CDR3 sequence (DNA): TGTGCCAGCAGCTTGACCTACCGTGATAGGACCCAGTACTTC. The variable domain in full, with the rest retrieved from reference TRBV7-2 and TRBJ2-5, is GAGVSQSPSNKVTEKGKDVELRCDPISGHTALYWYRQSLGQGLEFLIYFQGNSAPDKSGLPSDRFSAERTGGSVSTLTIQRTQQEDSAVYLCASSLTYRDRTQYFGPGTRLLVL.

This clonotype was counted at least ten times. This CDR3 reads CASSLKSSGGYEQYF. Here the CDR3 DNA reads TGTGCCAGCAGCTTAAAAAGTAGCGGCGGCTACGAGCAGTACTTC. The chain combines TRBV7-9 with TRBJ2-7; tentative D call: TRBD2 (6 bases). Trimming cost V 2 bases and J 3 bases, with 14 bases left between them. Germline V gives CDR1 SEHNR, CDR2 FQNEAQ (reference sequence). CDR3 size: 15 residues.

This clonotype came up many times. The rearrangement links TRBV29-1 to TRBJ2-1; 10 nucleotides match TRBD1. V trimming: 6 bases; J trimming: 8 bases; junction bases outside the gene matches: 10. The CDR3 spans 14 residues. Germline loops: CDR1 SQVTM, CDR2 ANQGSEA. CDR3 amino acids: CSVEDRGKVYEQFF. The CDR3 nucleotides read TGCAGCGTAGAGGACAGGGGGAAAGTCTATGAGCAGTTCTTC.

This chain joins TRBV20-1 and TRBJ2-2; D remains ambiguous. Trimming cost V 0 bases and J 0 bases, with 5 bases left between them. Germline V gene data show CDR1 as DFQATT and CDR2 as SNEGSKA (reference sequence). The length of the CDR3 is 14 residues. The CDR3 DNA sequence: TGCAGTGCTAGAGACCAGCCGAACACCGGGGAGCTGTTTTTT. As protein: CSARDQPNTGELFF.

CDR3 sequence: CASSQGQYSDTQYF. DNA of the CDR3: TGTGCCAGCAGCCAGGGACAGTATTCAGATACGCAGTATTTT. The rearrangement joins TRBV7-9 to TRBJ2-3; 7 bases align to TRBD1. Germline CDR1 and CDR2: SEHNR and FQNEAQ (reference sequence). The CDR3 totals 14 residues. The V gene end was trimmed by 5 bases and the J gene end by 4 bases; junction bases not matched to a gene: 6.

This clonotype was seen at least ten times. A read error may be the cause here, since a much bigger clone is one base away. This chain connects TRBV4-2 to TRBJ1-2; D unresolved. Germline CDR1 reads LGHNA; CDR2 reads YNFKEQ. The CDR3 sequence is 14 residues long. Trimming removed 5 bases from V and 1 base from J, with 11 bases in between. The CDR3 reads CASSALEGNYGYTF. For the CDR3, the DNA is TGTGCCAGCAGCGCCCTTGAGGGTAACTATGGCTACACCTTC.

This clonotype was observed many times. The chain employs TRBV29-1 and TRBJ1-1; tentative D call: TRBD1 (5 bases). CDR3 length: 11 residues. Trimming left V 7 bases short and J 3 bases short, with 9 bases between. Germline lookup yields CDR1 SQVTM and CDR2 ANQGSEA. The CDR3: CSGGGDTEAFF. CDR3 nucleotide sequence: TGCAGCGGGGGGGGGGACACTGAAGCTTTCTTT. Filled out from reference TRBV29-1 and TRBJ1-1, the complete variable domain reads SAVISQKPSRDICQRGTSLTIQCQVDSQVTMMFWYRQQPGQSLTLIATANQGSEATYESGFVIDKFPISRPNLTFSTLTVSNMSPEDSSIYLCSGGGDTEAFFGQGTRLTVV.

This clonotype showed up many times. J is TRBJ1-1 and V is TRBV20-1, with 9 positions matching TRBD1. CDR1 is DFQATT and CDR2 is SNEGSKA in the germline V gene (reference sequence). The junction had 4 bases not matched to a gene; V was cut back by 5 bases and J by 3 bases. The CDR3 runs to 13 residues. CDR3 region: CSAPGTGYTEAFF. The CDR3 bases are TGCAGTGCTCCCGGGACAGGGTACACTGAAGCTTTCTTT.

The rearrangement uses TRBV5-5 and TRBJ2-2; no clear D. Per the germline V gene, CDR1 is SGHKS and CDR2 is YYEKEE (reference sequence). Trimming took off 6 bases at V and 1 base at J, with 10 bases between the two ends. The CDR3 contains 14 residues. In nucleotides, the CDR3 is TGTGCCAGCACCACACTACAGAACACCGGGGAGCTGTTTTTT. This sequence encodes CASTTLQNTGELFF.

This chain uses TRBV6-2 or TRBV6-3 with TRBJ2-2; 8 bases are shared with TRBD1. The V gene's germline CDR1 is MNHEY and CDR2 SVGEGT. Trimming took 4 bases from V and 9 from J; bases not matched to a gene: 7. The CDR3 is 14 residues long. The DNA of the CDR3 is TGTGCCAGCAGTTCGGACAGGGTCCTCCGGGAGCTGTTTTTT. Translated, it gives CASSSDRVLRELFF.

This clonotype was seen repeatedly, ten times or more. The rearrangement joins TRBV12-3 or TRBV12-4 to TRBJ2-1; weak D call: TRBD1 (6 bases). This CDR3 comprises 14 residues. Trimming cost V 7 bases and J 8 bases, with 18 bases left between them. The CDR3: CASNFYQGLDEQFF. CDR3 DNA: TGTGCCAGCAATTTTTATCAGGGGCTAGATGAGCAGTTCTTC.

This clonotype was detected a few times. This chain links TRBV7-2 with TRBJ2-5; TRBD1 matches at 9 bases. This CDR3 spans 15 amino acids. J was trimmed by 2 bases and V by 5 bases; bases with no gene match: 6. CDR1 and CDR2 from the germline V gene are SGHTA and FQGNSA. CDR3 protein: CASSPGQGRQETQYF. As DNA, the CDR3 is TGTGCCAGCAGCCCTGGACAGGGGCGGCAAGAGACCCAGTACTTC.

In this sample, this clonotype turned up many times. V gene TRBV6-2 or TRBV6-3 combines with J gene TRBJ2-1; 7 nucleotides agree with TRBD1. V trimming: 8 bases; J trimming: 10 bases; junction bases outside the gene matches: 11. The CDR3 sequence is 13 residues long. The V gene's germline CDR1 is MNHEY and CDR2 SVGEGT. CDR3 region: CASAYRGEGEQFF. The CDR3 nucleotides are TGTGCCAGCGCCTACAGGGGTGAAGGCGAGCAGTTCTTC.